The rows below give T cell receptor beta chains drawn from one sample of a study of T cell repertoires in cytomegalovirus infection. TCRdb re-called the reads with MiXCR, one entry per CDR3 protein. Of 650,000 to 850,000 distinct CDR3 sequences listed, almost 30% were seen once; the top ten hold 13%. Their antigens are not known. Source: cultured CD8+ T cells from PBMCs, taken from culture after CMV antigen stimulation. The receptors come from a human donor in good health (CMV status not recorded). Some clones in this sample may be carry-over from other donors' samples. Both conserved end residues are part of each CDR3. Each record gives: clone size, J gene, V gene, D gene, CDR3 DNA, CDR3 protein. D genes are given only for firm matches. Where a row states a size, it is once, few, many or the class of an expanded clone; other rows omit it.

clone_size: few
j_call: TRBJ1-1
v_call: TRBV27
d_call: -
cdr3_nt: TGTGCCAGCAGAGTCGGCCGGGGGAACACTGAAGCTTTCTTT
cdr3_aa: CASRVGRGNTEAFF

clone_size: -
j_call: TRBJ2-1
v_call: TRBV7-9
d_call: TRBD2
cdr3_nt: TGTGCCAGCAGCTTTAGCGGGGGGCGTAATGGTGAGCAGTTCTTC
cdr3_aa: CASSFSGGRNGEQFF

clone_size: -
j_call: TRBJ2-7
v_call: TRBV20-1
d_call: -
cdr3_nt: TGCAGTGCTAGGTTTGGGATCTACGAGCAGTACTTC
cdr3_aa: CSARFGIYEQYF

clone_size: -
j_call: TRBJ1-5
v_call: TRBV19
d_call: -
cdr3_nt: TGTGCCAGTAGTATCCCTATGGGCAATCAGCCCCAGCATTTT
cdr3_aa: CASSIPMGNQPQHF

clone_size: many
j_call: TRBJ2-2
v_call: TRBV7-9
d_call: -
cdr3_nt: TGTGCCAGCACCGACAAGCAGAACACCGGGGAGCTGTTTTTT
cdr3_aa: CASTDKQNTGELFF

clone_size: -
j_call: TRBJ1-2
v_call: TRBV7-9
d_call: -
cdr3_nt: TGTGCCAGCAGCTTAGACGGGCCCGATGGCTACACCTTC
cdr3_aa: CASSLDGPDGYTF

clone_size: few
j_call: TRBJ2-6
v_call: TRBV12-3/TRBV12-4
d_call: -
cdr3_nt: TGTGCCAGCAGTTTTACGGGGGCCAACGTCCTGACTTTC
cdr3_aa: CASSFTGANVLTF

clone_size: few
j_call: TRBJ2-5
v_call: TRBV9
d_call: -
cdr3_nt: TGTGCCAGCAGCGGCGGCTACTTGACGGAGACCCAGTACTTC
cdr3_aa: CASSGGYLTETQYF

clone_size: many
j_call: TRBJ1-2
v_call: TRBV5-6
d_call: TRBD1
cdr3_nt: TGTGCCAGCAGCTCTGACAGGGAAAACTATGGCTACACCTTC
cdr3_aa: CASSSDRENYGYTF

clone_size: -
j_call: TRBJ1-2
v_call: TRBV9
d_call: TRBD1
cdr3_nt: TGTGCCAGCAGCGTCGGGACAGGTGACCCCTATGGCTACACCTTC
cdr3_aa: CASSVGTGDPYGYTF

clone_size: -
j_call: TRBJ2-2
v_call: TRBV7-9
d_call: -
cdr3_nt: TGTGCCAGCAGCCTCCCGACAGCGCCCGGGGAGCTGTTTTTT
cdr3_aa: CASSLPTAPGELFF

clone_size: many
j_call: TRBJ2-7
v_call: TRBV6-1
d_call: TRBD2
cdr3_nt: TGTGCCAGCAGTCCCACGGGGGGTTTCTACGAGCAGTACTTC
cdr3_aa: CASSPTGGFYEQYF

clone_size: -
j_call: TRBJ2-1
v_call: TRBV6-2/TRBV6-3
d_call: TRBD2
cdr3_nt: TGTGCCAGCACCCCCGTGATACTCAAACTAGCGGAGGTCTACAATGAGCAGTTCTTC
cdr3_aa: CASTPVILKLAEVYNEQFF

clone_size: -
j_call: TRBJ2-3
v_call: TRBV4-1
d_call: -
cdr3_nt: TGCGCCAGCAGCCAAGAGGGGGGCCTGGCAGATACGCAGTATTTT
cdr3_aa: CASSQEGGLADTQYF

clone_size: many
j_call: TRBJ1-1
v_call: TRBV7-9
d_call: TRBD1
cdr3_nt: TGTGCCAGCAGCTCGTACAGGGGCGAAGCTTTCTTT
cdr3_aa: CASSSYRGEAFF

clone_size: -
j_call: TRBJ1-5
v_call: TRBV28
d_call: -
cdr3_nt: TGTGCCAGCAGCTCCCCGGCTAGCAATCAGCCCCAGCATTTT
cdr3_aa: CASSSPASNQPQHF

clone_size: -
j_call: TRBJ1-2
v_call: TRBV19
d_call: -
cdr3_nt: TGTGCCACCACCACCTCGGCCCCCGCCGGGGTTTATGGCTACACCTTC
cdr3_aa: CATTTSAPAGVYGYTF

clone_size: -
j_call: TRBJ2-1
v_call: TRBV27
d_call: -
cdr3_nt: TGTGCCAGCAGTGAAATCAGGGAAGTGAGCAATGAGCAGTTCTTC
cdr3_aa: CASSEIREVSNEQFF

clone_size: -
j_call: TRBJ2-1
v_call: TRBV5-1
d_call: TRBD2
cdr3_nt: TGCGCCAGCAGCCCCACTAGCGTTTTCGACAATGAGCAGTTCTTC
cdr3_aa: CASSPTSVFDNEQFF

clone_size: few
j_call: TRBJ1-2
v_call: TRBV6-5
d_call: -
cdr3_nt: TGTGCCAGCAGTCCTTGGTCAGGGAACTATGGCTACACCTTC
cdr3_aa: CASSPWSGNYGYTF

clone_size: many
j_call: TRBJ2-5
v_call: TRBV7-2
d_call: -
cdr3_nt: TGTGCCAGCAGCCCCCATAGCCAAGAGACCCAGTACTTC
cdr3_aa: CASSPHSQETQYF

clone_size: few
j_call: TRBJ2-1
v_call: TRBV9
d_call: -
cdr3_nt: TGTGCCAGCAGCGCCACGGGGCAGAGATACAATGAGCAGTTCTTC
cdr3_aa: CASSATGQRYNEQFF

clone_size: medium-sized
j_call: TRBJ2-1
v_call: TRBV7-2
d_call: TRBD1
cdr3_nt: TGTGCCAGCAGCTTATGGGACAGGGCGAACAATGAGCAGTTCTTC
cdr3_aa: CASSLWDRANNEQFF

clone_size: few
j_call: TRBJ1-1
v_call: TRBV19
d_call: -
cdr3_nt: TGTGCCAGTAGTGTCTTCGGGCAGAACACTGAAGCTTTCTTT
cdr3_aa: CASSVFGQNTEAFF

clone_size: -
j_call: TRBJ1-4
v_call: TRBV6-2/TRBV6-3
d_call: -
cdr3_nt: TGTGCCAGCAGTGCCACAGCAAAACTGTTTTTT
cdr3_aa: CASSATAKLFF

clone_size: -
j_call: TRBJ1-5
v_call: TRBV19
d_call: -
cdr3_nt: TGTGCCAGTAACTACAGGAGGGGAAGCAATCAGCCCCAGCATTTT
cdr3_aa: CASNYRRGSNQPQHF

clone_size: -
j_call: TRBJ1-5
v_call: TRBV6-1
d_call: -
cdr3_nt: TGTGCCAGCAGTGTGGACAGTTATCAGCCCCAGCATTTT
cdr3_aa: CASSVDSYQPQHF

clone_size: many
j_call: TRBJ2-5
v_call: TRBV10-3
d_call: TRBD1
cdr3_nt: TGTGCCATCAGGGACGGGACAGGGGTCGAGACCCAGTACTTC
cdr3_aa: CAIRDGTGVETQYF

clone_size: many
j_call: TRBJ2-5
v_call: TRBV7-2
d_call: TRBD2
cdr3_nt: TGTGCCAGCAACCATCCTAGCGGGGTAGGGGAGAGGGAGACCCAGTACTTC
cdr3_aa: CASNHPSGVGERETQYF